Shown below are 28 T cell receptor beta chains from a single sample sequenced in a study of beta chain features in type 1 diabetes. Their antigen targets remain unknown. Study-level results: TCRB CDR3s from Type 1 diabetes patients were moderately but significantly shorter in all four CD4+ subsets.

Expressed TCRB transcripts were sequenced, since all the RNA that had been isolated was reverse transcribed. Repertoires were generated with immunoSEQ multiplex PCR, while TCRdb's copy carries only in-frame clones and drops some. The sample has about 700,000 clones, 13% seen once. Sequenced material: naive CD4+ T cells from blood. The receptors shown here come from a man aged 18 to 30 with type 1 diabetes.

This clone was seen a handful of times. The V and J genes are TRBV14 and TRBJ2-5; D remains unclear. Trimming stripped 0 bases from V and 5 bases from J, with 16 bases between. Germline CDR1 and CDR2: SGHDN and FVKESK. The CDR3 is made up of 16 amino acids. CDR3 DNA: TGTGCCAGCAGCCAAGATCGGATCAGAAAATCGGAGACCCAGTACTTC. It encodes CASSQDRIRKSETQYF.

This clone showed up just a few times. The chain is built from TRBV18 and TRBJ2-1, with no clear D. Per the germline V gene, CDR1 is KGHSH and CDR2 is LQKENI. This CDR3 is 13 amino acids long. Trimming removed 2 bases from V and 7 bases from J, with 9 bases in between. The CDR3 spells CASSPSWGNEQFF. Written as DNA, the CDR3 is TGTGCCAGCTCACCATCGTGGGGAAATGAGCAGTTCTTC.

This clone was observed a few times. The V gene is TRBV5-1, the J gene TRBJ2-7; D remains unclear. V was clipped by 4 bases and J by 2 bases, with 7 bases between them. CDR1 and CDR2 (germline): SGHRS, YFSETQ. CDR3 length: 12 amino acids. This chain's CDR3 is CASSASAYEQYF. CDR3 in DNA: TGCGCCAGCAGCGCAAGCGCCTACGAGCAGTACTTC.

This clone came up a few times. This sequence joins TRBV7-9 and TRBJ2-6, with D perhaps matching TRBD1 (6 bases). V lost 5 bases and J lost 0, with 14 bases in between. The CDR3 extends over 17 amino acids. Germline assignment: CDR1 SEHNR and CDR2 FQNEAQ (reference sequence). CDR3 sequence (DNA): TGTGCCAGCAGCCCCATTGAGGGGGACTCTGGGGCCAACGTCCTGACTTTC. Residues: CASSPIEGDSGANVLTF.

About this clone itself: At the DNA level, this CDR3 is encoded by other sequences in the same sample as well. This chain connects TRBV15 to TRBJ1-5; D gene unclear. Trimming took 0 bases from V and 5 from J, leaving 5 bases between them. Germline V gene data show CDR1 as LNHNV and CDR2 as YYDKDF (reference sequence). The CDR3 spans 13 residues. CDR3 in DNA: TGTGCCACCAGCAGAGATGGAGATCAGCCCCAGCATTTT. Translating it yields CATSRDGDQPQHF.

The rearrangement links TRBV10-1 to TRBJ2-1, with TRBD1 identical over 8 bases. The J segment lost 8 bases and the V segment lost 6 bases, leaving 9 bases of the junction unmatched. This CDR3 is 14 amino acids long. The germline gives CDR1 WNHNN, CDR2 SYGVQD (reference sequence). CDR3 region: CASRADRVGDEQFF. Here the CDR3 DNA reads TGCGCCAGCAGGGCGGACAGGGTGGGCGATGAGCAGTTCTTC.

This clone appeared a few times. This rearrangement joins TRBV29-1 to TRBJ2-5; 11 positions match TRBD1. Germline CDR1 SQVTM, CDR2 ANQGSEA. CDR3 size: 15 residues. The V segment lost 6 bases and the J segment 2 bases; nucleotides outside the gene matches: 8. Here the CDR3 reads CSVGTGGIIQETQYF. CDR3 in DNA: TGCAGCGTGGGGACAGGGGGGATCATTCAAGAGACCCAGTACTTC.

The CDR3 sequence: CASSLDEGSTNEKLFF. The CDR3 nucleotides are TGCGCCAGCAGCTTGGACGAGGGATCAACTAATGAAAAACTGTTTTTT. The chain has TRBV5-1 and TRBJ1-4; D uncertain. This CDR3 has 16 amino acids. V lost 0 bases to trimming and J lost 0 bases, with 9 bases between them. Germline CDR1 reads SGHRS; CDR2 reads YFSETQ.

This clone has only a few counts. The chain is built from TRBV7-9 and TRBJ2-2; D is ambiguous. Trimming removed 2 bases from V and 3 bases from J, with 7 bases in between. Germline V gives CDR1 SEHNR, CDR2 FQNEAQ (reference sequence). The CDR3 is 14 residues long. The CDR3 spells CASSLTTHTGELFF. CDR3 in DNA: TGTGCCAGCAGCTTAACGACCCACACCGGGGAGCTGTTTTTT.

The rearrangement joins TRBV5-1 to TRBJ2-1, with 7 bases lining up with TRBD1. V was pared by 3 bases and J by 8 bases, with 8 bases of the junction left unmatched. Germline CDR1 is SGHRS and CDR2 is YFSETQ. The CDR3 covers 14 residues. The CDR3 loop reads CASSSRTGEDEQFF. The CDR3 region has the DNA TGCGCCAGCAGCTCCCGGACAGGAGAGGATGAGCAGTTCTTC.

The J gene is TRBJ1-5, the V gene TRBV5-1, with a weak D call TRBD1 (5 bases). V dropped 0 bases and J dropped 2 bases, with 12 bases sitting between them. The CDR3 has 16 residues. Germline V gives CDR1 SGHRS, CDR2 YFSETQ. The CDR3 nucleotides read TGCGCCAGCAGCTTGGAGGGGCCCGAAGGCAATCAGCCCCAGCATTTT. It specifies CASSLEGPEGNQPQHF.

V gene TRBV5-1 combines with J gene TRBJ2-1, with 8 bases aligning to TRBD2. Losses at the gene ends were 3 bases for V and 7 bases for J; bases not matched to a gene: 6. The germline CDR1 and CDR2 sequences are SGHRS and YFSETQ. The CDR3 is 14 amino acids. The chain's CDR3 is CASSYERGLNEQFF. The CDR3 DNA follows: TGCGCCAGCAGCTACGAGCGGGGGCTAAATGAGCAGTTCTTC.

This sequence joins TRBV7-8 and TRBJ1-6; TRBD1 agrees at 10 bases. V was clipped by 6 bases and J by 10 bases; unmatched bases: 6. The CDR3 consists of 14 residues. Germline-derived CDR1 and CDR2 are SGHVS and FQNEAQ. The CDR3 sequence: CASSAGQGRSPLHF. CDR3 sequence (DNA): TGTGCCAGCAGTGCGGGACAGGGGAGGTCACCCCTCCACTTT. Full variable domain (missing parts from reference TRBV7-8 and TRBJ1-6): GAGVSQSPRYKVAKRGQDVALRCDPISGHVSLFWYQQALGQGPEFLTYFQNEAQLDKSGLPSDRFFAERPEGSVSTLKIQRTQQEDSAVYLCASSAGQGRSPLHFGNGTRLTVT.

This clone came up a few times. CDR3 amino acids: CASSRRGSNYGYTF. CDR3 bases: TGTGCCAGCAGCCGCAGGGGATCAAACTATGGCTACACCTTC. This rearrangement joins TRBV7-2 to TRBJ1-2; D possibly corresponds to TRBD1 (6 bases). Deletions cut 5 bases from V and 2 bases from J, with 12 bases between. This CDR3 is 14 amino acids long. Germline CDR1 reads SGHTA; CDR2 reads FQGNSA.

The V and J genes are TRBV11-2 and TRBJ1-2; a possible D gene is TRBD1 (5 bases). Trimming shortened V by 6 bases and J by 0 bases, and 20 bases separated the two germline ends. Germline CDR1 SGHAT, CDR2 FQNNGV. The CDR3 spans 17 residues. The CDR3 spells CASRPGTPGHPNYGYTF. As DNA, the CDR3 is TGTGCCAGCAGACCCGGGACCCCAGGGCATCCTAACTATGGCTACACCTTC.

The chain employs TRBV7-9 and TRBJ1-2; tentative D call: TRBD1 (5 bases). V lost 2 bases to trimming and J lost 0 bases, with 10 bases between them. The V gene's germline CDR1 is SEHNR and CDR2 FQNEAQ (reference sequence). The CDR3 is made up of 15 amino acids. The CDR3 spells CASSLRDQTNYGYTF. CDR3 DNA: TGTGCCAGCAGCTTAAGGGACCAAACTAACTATGGCTACACCTTC.

This clone occurred a few times. The V gene is TRBV30, the J gene TRBJ2-6; 8 bases align to TRBD1. The CDR3 is made up of 14 amino acids. V dropped 4 bases and J dropped 2; count of bases not matched to a gene: 1. Germline-derived CDR1 and CDR2 are GTSNPN and SVGIG (reference sequence). DNA for the CDR3: TGTGCCTGGACGACAGGGGCTGGGGCCAACGTCCTGACTTTC. It codes for CAWTTGAGANVLTF.

This clone was counted a single time. This chain links TRBV6-5 with TRBJ1-1; 7 bases line up with TRBD1. Trimming cost V 4 bases and J 1 base; bases outside gene matches: 6. Looked up from germline, CDR1 is MNHEY and CDR2 is SVGAGI. The CDR3 totals 15 residues. Here the CDR3 DNA reads TGTGCCAGCAGTTCCTACAGGGGTCAGAACACTGAAGCTTTCTTT. Translation: CASSSYRGQNTEAFF.

The rearrangement uses TRBV7-9 and TRBJ2-5; D uncertain. Germline V gives CDR1 SEHNR, CDR2 FQNEAQ (reference sequence). The V end lost 1 base, the J end lost 2 bases, and 2 bases lay between the germline ends. CDR3 length: 12 amino acids. CDR3 sequence reads: CASSLEQETQYF. The CDR3 region has the DNA TGTGCCAGCAGCTTAGAGCAAGAGACCCAGTACTTC. Drawing the rest from reference TRBV7-9 and TRBJ2-5, the complete variable domain is DTGVSQNPRHKITKRGQNVTFRCDPISEHNRLYWYRQTLGQGPEFLTYFQNEAQLEKSRLLSDRFSAERPKGSFSTLEIQRTEQGDSAMYLCASSLEQETQYFGPGTRLLVL.

The rearrangement uses TRBV30 and TRBJ1-2; D is uncertain. The CDR3 length is 13 residues. With 5 bases removed from V and 0 bases from J, the gap between germline ends came to 10 bases. The germline V gene has CDR1 GTSNPN and CDR2 SVGIG (reference sequence). The CDR3: CAWGPDTNYGYTF. The CDR3, as DNA: TGTGCCTGGGGACCGGATACTAACTATGGCTACACCTTC.

The J gene is TRBJ2-5, the V gene TRBV2, with TRBD2 matching over 9 bases. The J segment lost 5 bases and the V segment lost 7 bases, leaving 5 bases of the junction unmatched. The length of the CDR3 is 13 residues. Germline assignment: CDR1 SNHLY and CDR2 FYNNEI. CDR3 in amino acids: CASTLAGWETQYF. CDR3 in DNA: TGTGCCAGCACCCTAGCGGGATGGGAGACCCAGTACTTC.

On this clone itself: The sample holds other DNA sequences that translate to the same CDR3. The chain carries TRBV27 and TRBJ2-7, with 7 bases lining up with TRBD2. Per the germline V gene, CDR1 is MNHEY and CDR2 is SMNVEV (reference sequence). V lost 0 bases to trimming and J lost 2 bases; unmatched junction nucleotides: 7. This CDR3 comprises 16 residues. The CDR3 protein is CASSLSLGGGPYEQYF. The CDR3 DNA reads TGTGCCAGCAGTTTATCGCTCGGCGGGGGTCCCTACGAGCAGTACTTC.

V usage is TRBV2 and J usage is TRBJ2-1; possibly TRBD1 for D (6 bases). CDR1 and CDR2 from the germline V gene are SNHLY and FYNNEI. V lost 5 bases and J lost 10, with 9 bases in between. CDR3 length equals 11 residues. The CDR3 DNA follows: TGTGCCAGCAGTCAGGGGTCGGAGCAGTTCTTC. Protein: CASSQGSEQFF.

The chain couples TRBV7-8 to TRBJ1-4, with a possible D match to TRBD1 (5 bases). The CDR3 length is 15 residues. CDR1 is SGHVS, CDR2 FQNEAQ, per germline. Trimming removed 5 bases from V and 4 bases from J, with 14 bases in between. Here the CDR3 reads CASSPPGRSNEKLFF. The CDR3 DNA sequence: TGTGCCAGCAGCCCACCGGGACGGAGTAATGAAAAACTGTTTTTT.

The gene calls are TRBV10-3 and TRBJ2-7, with TRBD2 matching over 8 bases. Unmatched junction bases numbered 5, after V lost 2 bases and J lost 2 bases. The germline gives CDR1 ENHRY, CDR2 SYGVKD. This CDR3 region has 15 residues. The CDR3: CAISEPGLDTYEQYF. CDR3 nucleotide sequence: TGTGCCATCAGTGAGCCGGGACTAGATACCTACGAGCAGTACTTC.

The rearrangement links TRBV6-5 to TRBJ2-1; 8 bases align to TRBD1. Germline V gene sequence: CDR1 MNHEY, CDR2 SVGAGI. This CDR3 region has 14 residues. V trimming: 2 bases; J trimming: 8 bases; junction bases outside the gene matches: 5. The CDR3 sequence: CASSYDRQGYEQFF. The CDR3 DNA sequence: TGTGCCAGCAGTTACGATCGACAGGGGTATGAGCAGTTCTTC.

This clone was counted a few times. CDR3 residues: CASSLEGDSYNEQFF. CDR3 sequence (DNA): TGCGCCAGCAGCTTGGAGGGGGACTCCTACAATGAGCAGTTCTTC. This chain uses TRBV5-1 with TRBJ2-1; TRBD1 is a possible D gene (6 bases). The CDR3 covers 15 residues. In germline, CDR1 is SGHRS, CDR2 YFSETQ. The V end lost 0 bases, the J end lost 0 bases, and 7 bases lay between the germline ends. Variable domain in full (rest from reference TRBV5-1 and TRBJ2-1): KAGVTQTPRYLIKTRGQQVTLSCSPISGHRSVSWYQQTPGQGLQFLFEYFSETQRNKGNFPGRFSGRQFSNSRSEMNVSTLELGDSALYLCASSLEGDSYNEQFFGPGTRLTVL.

This sequence joins TRBV30 and TRBJ2-1; 8 bases line up with TRBD2. The CDR3 loop spans 12 amino acids. V shed 5 bases and J 4 bases; nucleotides not matched to a gene: 1. Germline lookup yields CDR1 GTSNPN and CDR2 SVGIG (reference sequence). DNA for the CDR3: TGTGCCTGGGAGCGGGAGTACAATGAGCAGTTCTTC. It translates to CAWEREYNEQFF.